This T cell receptor beta chain appears in the sequencing data of a study of blood T cell repertoires in COVID-19. Study summary: Donors in the United States, Italy and Spain gave samples during acute or convalescent COVID-19. T cells, B-cell-depleted T cells, or PBMCs provided the cDNA or gDNA that served as material.

In the original processing: Estimates of nucleated cell counts were drawn from the amplification of reference gene primers. TCRdb's table, derived via immunoSEQ multiplex PCR, lists solely in-frame clones and lacks some. That table gives V, J and clone size, and the DNA gave D and trimming. The sample lists some 250,000 clones, roughly 87% occurring once. This CDR3 is 12 amino acids long. V gave up 6 bases and J gave up 7 bases, with 13 bases separating them. Per the germline V gene, CDR1 is SGHAT and CDR2 is FQNNGV. The receptor was derived from a human donor in a cohort sampled during active COVID-19. The J gene is TRBJ2-7, the V gene TRBV11-2; D not resolved. The sample taken for sequencing was peripheral blood. The CDR3 DNA follows: TGTGCCAGCAGTCCTCTACCTTGGGAGCAGTACTTC. Amino acid sequence: CASSPLPWEQYF.